The rows below give T cell receptor beta chains drawn from one sample of a study of T cell changes during pregnancy in multiple sclerosis. Repertoires were generated with immunoSEQ multiplex PCR, while TCRdb's copy carries only in-frame clones and drops some. This sample yields approximately 85,000 clones, of which roughly 93% are seen a single time; roughly 2.5% belongs to the top ten. The sequenced sample was peripheral blood, obtained in the third trimester of pregnancy. These receptors came from a female donor with multiple sclerosis, enrolled in a pregnancy study. Both conserved end residues are part of each CDR3. The listing skips clone size in some rows; elsewhere it reads once, few, many or a size class.

V | size | CDR3
TRBV7-3 | . | CASSSTGVLADTQYF
TRBV10-3 | . | CAISEVSGGAEEQFF
TRBV6-5 | . | CASGIRGREKLFF
TRBV6-1 | . | CASSGEGGAGTEAFF
TRBV7-9 | . | CASSLAQWNTGELFF
TRBV6-1 | . | CASSRTGSYEQYF
TRBV11-1 | few | CASSPGQGYYEQYF
TRBV18 | . | CASSPADVEAFF
TRBV19 | few | CASSIVRVSNQPQHF
TRBV9 | few | CASSSREVLSGNTIYF
TRBV30 | . | CAWRGGWVAGNSPLHF
TRBV18 | . | CASSGLAGNNEQFF
TRBV15 | . | CATSRKGLPSPDEQYF
TRBV7-9 | . | CASSAENQPQHF
TRBV19 | . | CASSTTSSLYEQYF
TRBV19 | . | CASSEGTGRRETQYF
TRBV14 | . | CASSTTGGLTGGYTF
TRBV6-1 | . | CASFSVDTIYF
TRBV6-1 | . | CASRALDSLNTEAFF